This paragraph reports one T cell receptor (beta chain). J gave up 7 bases and V 3 bases, and 13 bases lay outside the gene matches. The CDR3 is 18 amino acids. The germline gives CDR1 WNHNN, CDR2 SYGVQD (reference sequence). The protocol was immunoSEQ multiplex PCR, while the TCRdb copy is restricted to in-frame clones and leaves out a portion. The sample yields about 83,000 clones, about 95% seen once. The data stem from a study of T cell changes during pregnancy in multiple sclerosis. The chain recombines TRBV10-1 with TRBJ2-1; 12 bases line up with TRBD2. The TCR comes from a female donor with multiple sclerosis, enrolled in a pregnancy study. The specimen comprised peripheral blood, sampled in the second trimester of pregnancy. The CDR3: CASSDSALAGGPGNEQFF. DNA of the CDR3: TGCGCCAGCAGTGACAGCGCTCTAGCGGGAGGGCCGGGAAATGAGCAGTTCTTC.